This T cell receptor (beta chain) was identified during a study of radiation and T cells in renal cell carcinoma (dated by TCRdb to 2018 to 2020). Study-level background: The samples were drawn from a clinical trial, where primary renal cell carcinomas were treated with 15 Gy of stereotactic body radiation therapy and then removed by nephrectomy 4 weeks afterward. TCR beta sequencing covered over 50 samples in total, comprising around 26 tumors and 27 peripheral blood samples. A total of about 4 million unique CDR3 nucleotide sequences, encoding 2.8 million or so unique CDR3 amino acid sequences, were found across all 50 or so samples.

The sample's time point label is to be understood as: blood 2 weeks post-SBRT. The sample's treatment or condition label, decoded: 15 Gy SBRT to primary tumor, nephrectomy 4 weeks later. To follow tumor-enriched clonotypes, serial peripheral blood was collected from radiation-treated patients at baseline and at 2 weeks and 4 weeks after SBRT. All patients had renal cell carcinoma with clear cell pathology. The QIAamp DNA Blood Mini Kit (Qiagen) was used to prepare genomic DNA for TCR sequencing. Samples were included in the analyses only if all quality control checks were passed. On this clone: Its recognized antigen is unknown. No base quality values were provided; no much bigger clone lies one nucleotide off.

Following the manufacturer's recommendations, the immunoSEQ kit was used to generate TCR beta libraries from genomic DNA. Library preparation used a first multiplex PCR with proprietary primers, then a second PCR adding unique barcodes, with bead cleanups after each round. A kit-provided positive control reaction and a negative control reaction were included in every sample batch. The final libraries were assessed on an Agilent 4200 TapeStation D1000 ScreenTape, pooled by volume, and quantified by qPCR. Sequencing ran on an Illumina NextSeq500 with a MidOutput 150-cycle cartridge, using 156 Read1 and 15 Index1 cycles with kit custom primers. The pooled library was loaded at about 0.93 pM with about 21% PhiX control spiked in. In the source study's methods: Vendor-processed data were analyzed in R, with a clonotype defined as all T cells sharing the same CDR3 nucleotide sequence. In the clone abundance analyses, frequencies in each sample were normalized to that sample's 10,000 most abundant clones. Before analysis, public T cell clones were removed, and these numbered fewer than six per sample on average. An abundance difference of at least 32-fold between compartments was the criterion for calling clonotypes tumor-enriched or baseline blood-enriched. Clonotypes expanded or contracted between blood time points were identified with a beta-binomial differential abundance model. Tumor-blood repertoire similarity was measured with the Baroni-Urbani and Buser coefficient, and group comparisons used two-tailed Wilcoxon tests in R. What TCRdb holds here is the immuneACCESS table cut down to in-frame rearrangements. Part of the clones is not present; checked against another copy, under half of the missing clones reflect an unresolved V gene, and the others are unexplained. The DNA was the basis for D and trimming; V, J and clone size are from that table. Present in this sample are 150,000 or so clones, roughly 87% of which were seen just once. 10% to 15% of the sample rests with the top ten.

V is cut by 5 bases and J by 1 base, and the space between the germline ends is 15 bases. The germline V gene gives CDR1 as SGHRS and CDR2 as YFSETQ. The CDR3 runs 15 residues from the cysteine to the phenylalanine. Only CDR3 DNA remains: 45 bases, in frame from the first base. Findings and caveats that apply to the study as a whole: Effects of radiation dose or scheduling on the TCR repertoire could not be addressed with the single-armed trial design. Because pretreatment tumor biopsies were not available, the study could not determine whether clonotypes were already present within the tumor at baseline. An increase in top tumor clonotypes in blood was observed from baseline to 2 weeks post-radiation, followed by contraction by 4 weeks, which was taken to suggest transient expansion of tumor-resident clones. Dynamics of the blood repertoire were not tracked past 4 weeks after treatment.

Sample: blood, taken from a patient whose treatment included radiotherapy and nephrectomy. The sequence was collected from a woman aged 45-65 years with renal cell carcinoma. This receptor chain uses TRBV5-1 and TRBJ1-2; no confident D gene assignment can be made. The sequence in DNA is TGCGCCAGCAGTCCTCTGCCCGGTATTAACTATGGCTACACCTTC. This yields the protein CASSPLPGINYGYTF.